The 30 T cell receptor beta chains presented below share a single source sample, sequenced in a study of blood T cell repertoires in COVID-19. Sequencing used immunoSEQ multiplex PCR; TCRdb keeps in-frame clones, though not all of them. The sample contains fewer than 450,000 clones, 88% of which appear only once. The sequencing input was PBMCs or T cells enriched from blood (not recorded which). The receptors originated from a woman aged 40 to 55 with acute COVID-19.

The chain employs TRBV10-3 and TRBJ2-7; 16 nucleotides agree with TRBD2. J was trimmed by 6 bases and V by 6 bases; bases with no gene match: 8. The CDR3 runs to 16 residues. Germline V gives CDR1 ENHRY, CDR2 SYGVKD. The CDR3 DNA reads as TGTGCCATCAGGCCAGGGACTAGCGGGGGGGCAGGCGAGCAGTACTTC. Amino acids: CAIRPGTSGGAGEQYF.

This chain links TRBV2 with TRBJ1-2, with TRBD1 matching 7 bases. The ends lost 6 bases at V and 2 bases at J; junction bases unmatched: 9. Germline assignment: CDR1 SNHLY and CDR2 FYNNEI. This CDR3 spans 15 amino acids. CDR3: CASSRDSILNYGYTF. The CDR3 bases are TGTGCCAGCAGCAGGGACAGCATACTCAACTATGGCTACACCTTC.

The rearrangement uses TRBV30 and TRBJ1-1; 7 bases line up with TRBD1. V lost 1 base and J lost 11; bases outside the gene matches: 16. This CDR3 contains 15 residues. Germline V gives CDR1 GTSNPN, CDR2 SVGIG (reference sequence). In nucleotides, the CDR3 is TGTGCCTGGAGTGCCCCCTATGGACAGGACTTAAGGGCTTTCTTT. It specifies CAWSAPYGQDLRAFF. The full variable domain, with the rest looked up from reference TRBV30 and TRBJ1-1, is SQTIHQWPATLVQPVGSPLSLECTVEGTSNPNLYWYRQAAGRGLQLLFYSVGIGQISSEVPQNLSASRPQDRQFILSSKKLLLSDSGFYLCAWSAPYGQDLRAFFGQGTRLTVV.

This clone was detected only once. The rearrangement joins TRBV24-1 to TRBJ1-2, with D perhaps TRBD1 (6 bases). Germline-derived CDR1 and CDR2 are KGHDR and SFDVKD. V gave up 9 bases and J gave up 9 bases, with 22 bases separating them. The CDR3 consists of 14 residues. Here the CDR3 reads CATRGSGETPSYTF. In DNA form, the CDR3 reads TGTGCCACCCGAGGGTCAGGGGAGACTCCTAGCTACACCTTC.

This sequence joins TRBV5-8 and TRBJ1-2; no definite D call. CDR3 size: 15 residues. V lost 0 bases to trimming and J lost 5 bases, with 14 bases between them. CDR1 is SGHTS and CDR2 is YDEGEE in the germline V gene. The chain's CDR3 is CASSLEAGGEYGYTF. The CDR3, as DNA: TGTGCCAGCAGCTTGGAGGCGGGCGGAGAGTATGGCTACACCTTC. The whole variable domain, remainder taken from reference TRBV5-8 and TRBJ1-2, is EAGVTQSPTHLIKTRGQQATLRCSPISGHTSVYWYQQALGLGLQFLLWYDEGEERNRGNFPPRFSGRQFPNYSSELNVNALELEDSALYLCASSLEAGGEYGYTFGSGTRLTVV.

The V call is TRBV7-2, the J call TRBJ2-1; D ambiguous. Trimming pared 7 bases from V and 4 bases from J, leaving 14 bases between. Germline CDR1 is SGHTA and CDR2 is FQGNSA. This CDR3 contains 14 residues. The CDR3 sequence is CASMGPPRYNEQFF. As DNA, the CDR3 is TGTGCCAGCATGGGCCCGCCGCGTTACAATGAGCAGTTCTTC.

The CDR3 region is CATSEGARGNQPQHF. Written as DNA, the CDR3 is TGTGCCACCAGCGAGGGGGCCCGTGGCAATCAGCCCCAGCATTTT. The rearrangement joins TRBV15 to TRBJ1-5; TRBD1 agrees at 7 bases. The length of the CDR3 is 15 residues. The V segment lost 5 bases and the J segment 2 bases; nucleotides outside the gene matches: 6. Germline loops: CDR1 LNHNV, CDR2 YYDKDF (reference sequence).

The chain is built from TRBV2 and TRBJ1-5, with a possible D match to TRBD1 (6 bases). The CDR3 spans 15 residues. Germline CDR1 is SNHLY and CDR2 is FYNNEI. Between the trimmed V and J ends, which lost 1 base and 6 bases, there was a span of 13 bases. CDR3 nucleotide sequence: TGTGCCAGCAGTGAAGAGGCAGGGGTGCTTCAGCCCCAGCATTTT. This sequence encodes CASSEEAGVLQPQHF.

This clone was observed a handful of times. The chain links TRBV11-3 to TRBJ1-1; D is undetermined. From germline, CDR1 is SGHNT and CDR2 YENEEA. V lost 4 bases to trimming and J lost 4 bases, with 10 bases between them. The length of the CDR3 is 13 residues. CDR3 in amino acids: CASSYLSTTEAFF. The CDR3 DNA reads TGTGCCAGCAGCTATCTAAGTACCACTGAAGCTTTCTTT.

The chain has TRBV10-2 and TRBJ2-7; 10 bases are shared with TRBD2. This CDR3 has 14 residues. Germline V lookup: CDR1 WSHSY, CDR2 SAAADI. V was pared by 10 bases and J by 6 bases, with 12 bases of the junction left unmatched. CDR3 coding DNA: TGCGCCACCAGACTAGCGGGCGATTACATCGAGCAGTACTTC. Its translation: CATRLAGDYIEQYF.

The sample holds one count of this clone. The chain uses TRBV5-8 and TRBJ1-1; 8 nucleotides align to TRBD1. There are 15 residues in the CDR3. The germline CDR1 and CDR2 sequences are SGHTS and YDEGEE. The V segment lost 1 base and the J segment 9 bases; nucleotides outside the gene matches: 11. The CDR3 coding sequence is TGTGCCAGCAGCTTGTCGCAAACAGGGGGGACCCAAGCTTTCTTT. Its protein is CASSLSQTGGTQAFF.

This clone was recorded once. The chain carries TRBV9 and TRBJ1-1; maybe TRBD1 (5 bases). V lost 0 bases, J lost 2 bases, and 11 bases lay in between. Germline V CDR1 and CDR2: SGDLS, YYNGEE. This CDR3 comprises 15 residues. The CDR3 spells CASSVGAGINTEAFF. The CDR3 nucleotides are TGTGCCAGCAGCGTAGGGGCAGGGATAAACACTGAAGCTTTCTTT.

The chain carries TRBV13 and TRBJ2-3; a weak D match, TRBD1 (5 bases). V shed 3 bases and J shed 4 bases, with 8 bases lying between them. Germline V gives CDR1 PRHDT, CDR2 FYEKMQ (reference sequence). The CDR3 extends over 13 amino acids. The CDR3 loop reads CASSFDSADTQYF. Here the CDR3 DNA reads TGTGCCAGCAGCTTTGACAGTGCAGATACGCAGTATTTT.

The chain uses TRBV15 and TRBJ2-7; TRBD2 is a possible D gene (5 bases). V gave up 2 bases and J gave up 0 bases, with 8 bases separating them. The CDR3 loop spans 14 amino acids. CDR1 and CDR2 from the germline V gene are LNHNV and YYDKDF (reference sequence). The CDR3 here is CATSRSRGSYEQYF. The CDR3 nucleotides are TGTGCCACCAGCAGATCTCGGGGCTCCTACGAGCAGTACTTC. Supplemented by reference TRBV15 and TRBJ2-7, the full variable domain reads DAMVIQNPRYQVTQFGKPVTLSCSQTLNHNVMYWYQQKSSQAPKLLFHYYDKDFNNEADTPDNFQSRRPNTSFCFLDIRSPGLGDTAMYLCATSRSRGSYEQYFGPGTRLTVT.

The count of this clone is one. The V gene is TRBV7-9, the J gene TRBJ1-2; TRBD1 matches 7 bases. The CDR3 sequence is 18 residues long. The V gene end was trimmed by 5 bases and the J gene end by 1 base; junction bases not matched to a gene: 16. Germline V gives CDR1 SEHNR, CDR2 FQNEAQ (reference sequence). This CDR3 reads CASSPLAGQASLNYGYTF. CDR3 coding DNA: TGTGCCAGCAGCCCACTAGCCGGACAGGCCAGCCTTAACTATGGCTACACCTTC.

The chain couples TRBV6-5 to TRBJ1-5, with TRBD1 identical over 10 bases. J lost 2 bases, V lost 5 bases, and 3 bases had no gene match. The CDR3 has 15 residues. The V gene's germline CDR1 is MNHEY and CDR2 SVGAGI. The CDR3 is CASSTDRGGNQPQHF. CDR3 nucleotides: TGTGCCAGCAGTACGGACAGGGGGGGCAATCAGCCCCAGCATTTT.

CDR3 protein: CASSLEKRGPILEYF. As DNA, the CDR3 is TGTGCCAGCAGCTTGGAGAAGCGGGGGCCGATTTTGGAGTATTTT. V is TRBV5-5 and J is TRBJ2-3; TRBD2 aligns across 8 bases. The CDR3 has 15 residues. V lost 0 bases, J lost 13 bases, and 13 bases stayed unmatched. The germline V gene has CDR1 SGHKS and CDR2 YYEKEE (reference sequence).

V gene TRBV27 combines with J gene TRBJ2-7; D may be TRBD2 (6 bases). CDR1 and CDR2 from the germline V gene are MNHEY and SMNVEV (reference sequence). With 6 bases removed from V and 2 bases from J, the gap between germline ends came to 11 bases. There are 13 residues in the CDR3. The CDR3 DNA reads TGTGCCAGCAGCCCCGGGAGTACCTACGAGCAGTACTTC. As protein: CASSPGSTYEQYF.

The chain combines TRBV30 with TRBJ1-3; the D is unclear. Germline V gene lookup returns CDR1 GTSNPN and CDR2 SVGIG (reference sequence). The CDR3 is 13 residues long. Trimming cost V 2 bases and J 8 bases, with 13 bases left between them. Written as DNA, the CDR3 is TGTGCCTGGAGTCAACTCTCCGGAGACACCATATATTTT. It is translated as CAWSQLSGDTIYF.

The CDR3 nucleotides read TGTGCCAGCAGCTTAGCAGTGGTGGGGGGGGTGAACACTGAAGCTTTCTTT. It codes for CASSLAVVGGVNTEAFF. V usage is TRBV7-8 and J usage is TRBJ1-1; maybe TRBD1 (5 bases). Trimming stripped 0 bases from V and 0 bases from J, with 14 bases between. Germline CDR1 is SGHVS and CDR2 is FQNEAQ. The CDR3 covers 17 residues.

CDR3 sequence: CASSERTGGLVSDEKLFF. In DNA, the CDR3 is TGTGCCAGCAGCGAACGGACAGGGGGCCTCGTTAGTGATGAAAAACTGTTTTTT. V is TRBV7-2 and J is TRBJ1-4; TRBD1 aligns across 11 bases. The CDR3 consists of 18 residues. CDR1 is SGHTA, CDR2 FQGNSA, per germline. The junction had 14 bases not matched to a gene; V was cut back by 5 bases and J by 6 bases.

This chain uses TRBV6-5 with TRBJ2-4; the D gene is possibly TRBD1 (8 bases). V was clipped by 8 bases and J by 3 bases, with 17 bases between them. The germline CDR1 and CDR2 sequences are MNHEY and SVGAGI. The CDR3 covers 15 residues. The CDR3 nucleotides read TGTGCCAGCCGACAGGGGAGGGTGGGCAAAAACATTCAGTACTTC. Translation gives CASRQGRVGKNIQYF.

The chain recombines TRBV7-2 with TRBJ1-6; weak D call: TRBD1 (5 bases). CDR1 and CDR2 (germline): SGHTA, FQGNSA. CDR3 length: 14 residues. V shed 0 bases and J shed 7 bases, with 7 bases lying between them. CDR3 in DNA: TGTGCCAGCAGCTTAGCAGGGGCGAATTCACCCCTCCACTTT. It is translated as CASSLAGANSPLHF.

The chain is built from TRBV5-1 and TRBJ2-3; TRBD2 is a possible D gene (7 bases). This CDR3 is 16 amino acids long. Germline CDR1 is SGHRS and CDR2 is YFSETQ. Trimming took off 3 bases at V and 4 bases at J, with 18 bases between the two ends. The CDR3 sequence is CASSSGSGGPPDTQYF. The CDR3 DNA reads as TGCGCCAGCAGCTCAGGTTCGGGGGGCCCCCCAGATACGCAGTATTTT.

This chain connects TRBV7-2 to TRBJ1-5; 9 bases agree with TRBD1. Germline V lookup: CDR1 SGHTA, CDR2 FQGNSA. V lost 1 base and J lost 6; bases outside the gene matches: 4. CDR3 length equals 15 residues. The DNA for the CDR3 is TGTGCCAGCAGCTTAGACAGGGGGCGCGGTCAGCCCCAGCATTTT. It codes for CASSLDRGRGQPQHF. Full variable domain (rest looked up from reference TRBV7-2 and TRBJ1-5): GAGVSQSPSNKVTEKGKDVELRCDPISGHTALYWYRQSLGQGLEFLIYFQGNSAPDKSGLPSDRFSAERTGGSVSTLTIQRTQQEDSAVYLCASSLDRGRGQPQHFGDGTRLSIL.

The chain combines TRBV5-4 with TRBJ2-3, with D possibly TRBD2 on 5 matching bases. The length of the CDR3 is 16 residues. V gave up 2 bases and J gave up 3 bases, with 16 bases separating them. Germline V CDR1 and CDR2: SGHNT, YYREEE (reference sequence). The CDR3 is CASSFEGRWGTDTQYF. The CDR3 coding sequence is TGTGCCAGCAGCTTTGAGGGAAGGTGGGGTACAGATACGCAGTATTTT. Full variable domain (remainder filled in from reference TRBV5-4 and TRBJ2-3): ETGVTQSPTHLIKTRGQQVTLRCSSQSGHNTVSWYQQALGQGPQFIFQYYREEENGRGNFPPRFSGLQFPNYSSELNVNALELDDSALYLCASSFEGRWGTDTQYFGPGTRLTVL.

This clone came up once. The V and J genes are TRBV7-2 and TRBJ1-2; the D gene is possibly TRBD1 (5 bases). V was trimmed by 2 bases and J by 2 bases, leaving 6 bases between them. Germline CDR1 reads SGHTA; CDR2 reads FQGNSA. CDR3 length equals 13 residues. CDR3 DNA sequence: TGTGCCAGCAGCTTACCAGGGAACTATGGCTACACCTTC. Its translation: CASSLPGNYGYTF.

The rearrangement joins TRBV15 to TRBJ2-7; maybe TRBD1 (6 bases). This CDR3 has 14 residues. Germline V gives CDR1 LNHNV, CDR2 YYDKDF (reference sequence). The V end was cut by 1 base, the J end by 5 bases, with 12 bases between. CDR3: CATSRGGGLDEQYF. The CDR3 region has the DNA TGTGCCACCAGCAGAGGAGGGGGATTGGACGAGCAGTACTTC.

Only one count was recorded for this clone. The chain is built from TRBV12-3 or TRBV12-4 and TRBJ2-7; D is unclear. V lost 3 bases and J lost 4, with 10 bases in between. The CDR3 extends over 13 amino acids. The CDR3 DNA follows: TGTGCCAGCAGTTTTAGGTGGGCATACGAGCAGTACTTC. This encodes CASSFRWAYEQYF.

The gene calls are TRBV19 and TRBJ2-2; 12 nucleotides agree with TRBD1. Unmatched junction bases numbered 21, after V lost 7 bases and J lost 6 bases. Germline lookup yields CDR1 LNHDA and CDR2 SQIVND (reference sequence). This CDR3 is built from 20 residues. The CDR3 sequence: CASISLRESRDRGQAGELFF. CDR3 coding DNA: TGTGCCAGTATCTCCTTACGTGAATCCCGGGACAGGGGGCAAGCCGGGGAGCTGTTTTTT.